This TCR beta chain derives from a study of shared clonotypes between healthy human individuals (dated by TCRdb to 2019 to 2021). Study-level background: A few men and two women, aged 18 to 49 years, made up the cohort. For each donor, CD4 naive and CD4 memory were each run on three plates, CD8 naive on two plates, and CD8 memory on one plate. To estimate repertoire size and how much clonotype sharing occurs between individuals, the study deeply sequenced the blood TCR repertoires of 5 or 6 healthy adults. To increase sequencing depth and limit assay-specific biases, different laboratories used diverse techniques to prepare libraries and sequence TCR repertoires. Leukapheresis yielded between about 0.85 and 9 billion PBMCs per donor.

The donors were healthy, HIV-negative adults with no recently reported acute infections or vaccinations. Only Caucasian adults living in Nashville, Tennessee, USA were represented among the donors. Magnetic negative selection was used to enrich CD4+ T cells, after which naive cells were positively selected on CD45RA and the negative fraction became the memory subset. Blood was collected by leukapheresis, and PBMCs were isolated by Ficoll-Histopaque density gradient centrifugation and then cryopreserved in liquid nitrogen vapor phase. Purity and quantity of every magnetically sorted T cell population were checked by analytical flow cytometry. Genomic DNA was isolated from each sorted fraction and quantified by UV absorbance on a Nanodrop 2000c. Summary of the overall study and its limitations: The genetic and exposure-history diversity represented was limited by the small number of donors. Incomplete sequencing was indicated by rarefaction of sorted-subset datasets, despite the large sequencing depth. Around 5.4% of naive CD4, 3.5% of naive CD8, 2.3% of memory CD4, and approximately 0.4% of memory CD8 clonotypes were shared across four donors. Compared with non-shared clonotypes, clonotypes shared by all four sorted-subset donors had higher generation probabilities. Sampling was limited to blood, and TCR repertoires in tissue likely differ from TCR repertoires in blood. Pairwise subsampling led to the expectation that sequencing depth would affect the degree of clonotype sharing among donors. Naive subsets generally had larger estimated clonotype richness than memory subsets.

Using the deep immunoSEQ assay, TCR CDR3 regions were amplified from genomic DNA by multiplex PCR. Genomic DNA extracted from each cell subset was distributed evenly over all wells of several immunoSEQ 96-well plates, and each plate served as one replicate. For sorted subsets, 200 ng of genomic DNA, equivalent to about 30,000 T cell genomes, went into each replicate PCR. Purified libraries were measured with a Qubit 3.0 fluorometer, size-checked on a Bioanalyzer 2100, and measured again with the KAPA Library Quantification kit. Every immunoSEQ 96-well plate was sequenced on a separate single-read 150-cycle Illumina NextSeq 550 flow cell. In the authors' own workflow: Because the immunoSEQ output included only junctional sequences and no quality scores, the filtering could not be the same as the filtering used for full-length reads. To assign V/J genes and CDR3, sequences were annotated against IMGT germline references using PyIR, a Python wrapper for IgBLAST v1.9. Reads were filtered out if the reads had weak V/J assignments (E-value above 1e-6), no CDR3, stop codons, out-of-frame junctions, or ambiguous translated residues. A V3J clonotype was defined by an identical inferred V gene, J gene, and CDR3 amino acid sequence. To compute the percentage overlap between repertoires, the number of shared unique clonotypes was divided by the size of the smaller repertoire. Richness of each repertoire was evaluated using RTK rarefaction, the Chao1 estimator, and Recon v2.1 estimates of unobserved clonotypes. OLGA was used to compute generation probabilities for all TCRbeta clonotypes that the gDNA method yielded from a handful of donors. In its TCRdb copy, this immuneACCESS table keeps in-frame sequences only and misses some clones. Where compared with another copy, unresolved V genes explain less than half of these, and the others have no known cause. That table gives V, J and clone size, and the DNA gave D and trimming. This sample is represented by about 1.1 million clones; more than 75% of them were singletons. The ten top clones hold 0.52% of the sample.

About this clone itself: This clone's antigen is unknown. It has no much larger one-base neighbor in the sample; base qualities were not kept.

V sheds 5 bases and J sheds 6 bases, leaving 10 bases between their ends. The CDR3 runs 13 residues from the cysteine to the phenylalanine. Just the 39-base CDR3 DNA is kept, in frame starting at base 1. CDR1 and CDR2, per the germline V gene, are SGHTA and FQGTGA. The TCR comes from a man aged 18 to 30 in good health. Some clones in this sample may be carry-over from other donors' samples. Material: memory CD4+ T cells from PBMCs. What the cell subset or site label conveys for this sample: CD45RA-negative fraction. This receptor chain uses TRBV7-3 and TRBJ2-2, with a weak D call of TRBD2 (5 bases match). The base sequence is TGTGCCAGCAGCCCACTAGTGCCCGGGGAGCTGTTTTTT. Translated, it gives CASSPLVPGELFF.